The clone carrying this TCR beta chain is a singleton in its sample. Antigen unknown. The data are from a study of long-term antiretroviral therapy in people with HIV. Study-wide points: The study found that diversity rose after ART but stayed below transplant donor controls. In the period from about 2004 to 2018, blood was collected, possibly under older ART regimens. Those clones which expanded before ART made up the dominant part of the repertoire at all time points. HIV repertoires spanned tighter CDR3 length ranges than controls did.

The trim removed 3 bases at V and 4 bases at J, leaving 5 bases unmatched. The CDR3 is 16 residues long. CDR1 is SGDLS and CDR2 is YYNGEE in the germline V gene. Researchers report immunoSEQ v3.0 was run at survey level. Sequencing was performed with immunoSEQ multiplex PCR; in TCRdb, only in-frame clones are kept and a portion is missing. The sample has several thousand clones, nearly 80% seen once. The TCR was taken from a man between 35 and 55 years old with HIV. The chain is built from TRBV9 and TRBJ2-1, with 12 bases lining up with TRBD2. Material: unsorted PBMCs, obtained 0.6 years before starting antiretroviral therapy. The CDR3 DNA reads as TGTGCCAGCAGCGGACCTAGCGGGGGGGCTTACAATGAGCAGTTCTTC. Amino acid sequence: CASSGPSGGAYNEQFF.